This T cell receptor beta chain originates from a study of T cells in women clearing cervical HPV infection. Study at large: Control women cleared a single incident HPV16 infection within 12 months. Case blood drawn at lesion detection; control blood after infection cleared.

This clone is labeled medium-sized based on frequency. The protocol was immunoSEQ multiplex PCR, while the TCRdb copy is restricted to in-frame clones and leaves out a portion. This table lists approximately 9,200 clones. This sequence originates from a woman between 18 and 69 years old with a cervical HPV16 infection that either progressed to CIN3+ or cleared (not recorded which). Sample: blood buffy coat.

Partial CDR3 DNA: TGCGCCAGCACGGGGGGTGGGGTGACCACTGAA. Translated, it gives CASTGGGVTTE. In full, the CDR3 is CASTGGGVTTEAFF. The chain links TRBV5-1 to TRBJ1-1; perhaps TRBD1 as D (5 bases). The read stops 3 residues short of the end of the CDR3; the missing end is completed from the germline J gene. The CDR3 consists of 14 residues. Trimming removed 6 bases at V and 4 bases at J, with 16 bases between. CDR1 is SGHRS, CDR2 YFSETQ, per germline.